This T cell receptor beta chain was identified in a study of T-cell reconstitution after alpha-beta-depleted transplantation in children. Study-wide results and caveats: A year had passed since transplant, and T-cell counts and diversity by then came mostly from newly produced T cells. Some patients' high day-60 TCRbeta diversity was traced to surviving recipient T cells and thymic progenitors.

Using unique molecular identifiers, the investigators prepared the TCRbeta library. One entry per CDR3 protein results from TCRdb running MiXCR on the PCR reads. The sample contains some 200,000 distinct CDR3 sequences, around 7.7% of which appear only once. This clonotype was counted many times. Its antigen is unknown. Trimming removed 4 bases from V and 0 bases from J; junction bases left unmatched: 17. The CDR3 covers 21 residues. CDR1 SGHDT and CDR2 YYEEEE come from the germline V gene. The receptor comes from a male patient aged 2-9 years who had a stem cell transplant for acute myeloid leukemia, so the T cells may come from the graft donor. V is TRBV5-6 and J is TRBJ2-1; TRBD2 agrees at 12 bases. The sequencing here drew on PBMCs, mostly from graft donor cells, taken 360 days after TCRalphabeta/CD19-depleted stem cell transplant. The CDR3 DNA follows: TGTGCCAGCAGCGCACGGACTAGCGGGATCCTCAGGCCCAGCTCCTACAATGAGCAGTTCTTC. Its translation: CASSARTSGILRPSSYNEQFF.